The rows below give T cell receptor beta chains drawn from one sample of a study of blood T cell repertoires in COVID-19. The table came from immunoSEQ multiplex PCR; TCRdb's copy has only in-frame clones and leaves some out. This table has about 180,000 clones, approximately 88% appearing once. Sample: peripheral blood. Every receptor here comes from a woman aged 40 to 55 with COVID-19, enrolled during active disease. Each CDR3 is given with its conserved first and last residue. A D gene is named only where the DNA matches it firmly. Some rows have no size entry. The others give once, few or many, or a class for an expanded clone.

D	V	J	size	length	DNA	CDR3
TRBD1	TRBV6-4	TRBJ1-5	.	15	TGTGCCAGCAGAAAAACAACAGGGGACTATCAGCCCCAGCATTTT	CASRKTTGDYQPQHF
TRBD2	TRBV28	TRBJ2-3	.	13	TGTGCCAGCAGCGCTAGCGGGAGACCCACGCAGTATTTT	CASSASGRPTQYF
TRBD1	TRBV13	TRBJ1-3	.	16	TGTGCCAGCTCCTGGACAGGGGATTACTCTGGAAACACCATATATTTT	CASSWTGDYSGNTIYF
TRBD1	TRBV11-2	TRBJ1-2	.	17	TGTGCCAGCAGCCCAAGGTCGGGGACAGGGGCTTTCTATGGCTACACCTTC	CASSPRSGTGAFYGYTF
.	TRBV5-1	TRBJ2-7	.	12	TGCGCCAGCGGACTAAATTCCTACGAGCAGTACTTC	CASGLNSYEQYF
TRBD1	TRBV6-4	TRBJ1-2	.	13	TGTGCCAGCAGTGATGGACAGGCGAACGGCTACACCTTC	CASSDGQANGYTF
TRBD1	TRBV5-1	TRBJ2-2	.	17	TGCGCCAGCAGCCCCGGACAGGGCTGGTCGACCACCGGGGAGCTGTTTTTT	CASSPGQGWSTTGELFF
TRBD1	TRBV14	TRBJ2-7	few	16	TGTGCCAGCAGCACGTTTCCGGGGACAGGGGGATACGAGCAGTACTTC	CASSTFPGTGGYEQYF
.	TRBV7-9	TRBJ1-3	.	17	TGTGCCAGCAGCTTAGGTCGACAGACAGTCTCTGGAAACACCATATATTTT	CASSLGRQTVSGNTIYF
TRBD1	TRBV2	TRBJ1-2	few	13	TGTGCCAGCAAGACAGGGGGCGCCGGTGGCTACACCTTC	CASKTGGAGGYTF
.	TRBV5-1	TRBJ2-7	.	12	TGCGCCAGCAGCTTGGCCGAGTACGAGCAGTACTTC	CASSLAEYEQYF
TRBD2	TRBV11-2	TRBJ2-2	.	16	TGTGCCAGCAGCGCTAGCAACGGGGGGGCCACCGGGGAGCTGTTTTTT	CASSASNGGATGELFF
.	TRBV27	TRBJ1-1	.	13	TGTGCCAGCAGGACTACAGGGACACTAGGAGCTTTCTTT	CASRTTGTLGAFF
.	TRBV19	TRBJ1-5	.	12	TGTGCCAGTAGTATAGGGGGCCAGCCCCAGCATTTT	CASSIGGQPQHF
TRBD1	TRBV4-2	TRBJ1-2	.	16	TGTGCCAGCAGCCAAGAACGGGACAGGGCGATTGGTGGCTACACCTTC	CASSQERDRAIGGYTF
.	TRBV27	TRBJ1-2	.	13	TGTGCCAGCAGCCTGAGTCCTAACTATGGCTACACCTTC	CASSLSPNYGYTF
TRBD1	TRBV3-1/TRBV3-2	TRBJ1-3	.	15	TGTGCCAGCAGACCTGACAGGGCAGGTGGAAACACCATATATTTT	CASRPDRAGGNTIYF
.	TRBV7-9	TRBJ1-3	.	15	TGTGCCAGCAGCTTTCTCCTGGGAGCTGGAAACACCATATATTTT	CASSFLLGAGNTIYF
.	TRBV6-5	TRBJ1-1	.	11	TGTGCCAGCAGTTACTCGGGCGAAGCTTTCTTT	CASSYSGEAFF
TRBD1	TRBV9	TRBJ1-5	.	14	TGTGCCAGCAGCGGTGGGACAGGGGGTCAGCCCCAGCATTTT	CASSGGTGGQPQHF
.	TRBV6-1	TRBJ1-3	.	16	TGTGCCAGCAGTGAAGAGAGTGTGGGGCCTGGAAACACCATATATTTT	CASSEESVGPGNTIYF
.	TRBV2	TRBJ1-2	.	14	TGTGCCAGCAGTGAGAGGGGGTCAAGGTATGGCTACACCTTC	CASSERGSRYGYTF
.	TRBV15	TRBJ1-2	.	14	TGTGCCACCAGCAGAGATAACGGGGGCTATGGCTACACCTTC	CATSRDNGGYGYTF
.	TRBV29-1	TRBJ2-7	.	16	TGCAGCGTTGAAGGAGCAGGGACTTCGAGCTCCTACGAGCAGTACTTC	CSVEGAGTSSSYEQYF
.	TRBV9	TRBJ2-1	.	22	TGTGCCAGCAGCGTAGCTCTACTCCCACCAAGATCCTCAAGCCACTCCTACAATGAGCAGTTCTTC	CASSVALLPPRSSSHSYNEQFF
.	TRBV12-3/TRBV12-4	TRBJ2-1	few	12	TGTGCCAGCCCACTAGCTTCCGGTGAGCAGTTCTTC	CASPLASGEQFF
TRBD1	TRBV19	TRBJ2-7	.	13	TGTGCCAGTAGTCGCCGGACAGGGGACGAGCAGTACTTC	CASSRRTGDEQYF
.	TRBV7-2	TRBJ1-4	.	16	TGTGCCAGCAGCTTGGTCAGTGAGGCAACTAATGAAAAACTGTTTTTT	CASSLVSEATNEKLFF
TRBD1	TRBV5-4	TRBJ1-1	.	13	TGTGCCAGCAGCTTTGGGACAGACACTGAAGCTTTCTTT	CASSFGTDTEAFF
.	TRBV6-5	TRBJ2-2	.	13	TGTGCCAGCAGATATAACAGGGAAGGGGAGCTGTTTTTT	CASRYNREGELFF